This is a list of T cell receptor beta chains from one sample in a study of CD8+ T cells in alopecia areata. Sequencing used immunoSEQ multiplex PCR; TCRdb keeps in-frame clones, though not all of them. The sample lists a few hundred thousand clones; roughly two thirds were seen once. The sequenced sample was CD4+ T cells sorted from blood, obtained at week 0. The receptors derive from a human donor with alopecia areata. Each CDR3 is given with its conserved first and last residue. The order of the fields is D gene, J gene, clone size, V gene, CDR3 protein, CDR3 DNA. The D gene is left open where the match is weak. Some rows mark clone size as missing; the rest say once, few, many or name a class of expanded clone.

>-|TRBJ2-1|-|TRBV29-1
CSVGVQFF
TGCAGCGTTGGGGTGCAGTTCTTC
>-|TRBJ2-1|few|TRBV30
CACHTSVSLYEQFF
TGTGCCTGCCACACTAGTGTTTCGTTGTATGAGCAGTTCTTC
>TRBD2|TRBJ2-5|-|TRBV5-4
CASSTITSGETQYF
TGTGCCAGCAGCACGATCACTAGCGGAGAGACCCAGTACTTC
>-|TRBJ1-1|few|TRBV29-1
CSVQTDTMNTEAFF
TGCAGCGTTCAAACCGACACTATGAACACTGAAGCTTTCTTT
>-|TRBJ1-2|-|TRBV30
CAWIRPNYGYTF
TGTGCCTGGATCAGGCCTAACTATGGCTACACCTTC
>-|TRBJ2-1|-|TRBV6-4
CASSDSIGRTLNEQFF
TGTGCCAGCAGTGACTCGATCGGCCGGACTCTCAATGAGCAGTTCTTC
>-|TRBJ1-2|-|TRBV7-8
CASSLGERNYGYTF
TGTGCCAGCAGCTTAGGAGAACGTAATTATGGCTACACCTTC
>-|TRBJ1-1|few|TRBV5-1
CASSLWDAGTEAFF
TGCGCCAGCAGCTTGTGGGACGCCGGTACTGAAGCTTTCTTT
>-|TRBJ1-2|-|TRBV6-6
CASSPQGGTRGYTF
TGTGCCAGCAGTCCACAAGGGGGAACGCGCGGCTACACCTTC
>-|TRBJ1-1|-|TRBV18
CASSETPNTEAFF
TGTGCCAGCTCAGAGACTCCGAACACTGAAGCTTTCTTT
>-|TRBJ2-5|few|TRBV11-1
CASSLPGEETQYF
TGTGCCAGCAGCTTGCCAGGGGAAGAGACCCAGTACTTC
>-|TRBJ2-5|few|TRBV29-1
CSVLYETQYF
TGCAGCGTTCTTTACGAGACCCAGTACTTC
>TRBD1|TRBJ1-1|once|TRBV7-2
CASQNRGRFTEAFF
TGTGCCAGCCAAAACAGGGGGCGTTTCACTGAAGCTTTCTTT
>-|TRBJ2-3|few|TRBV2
CASSFRQGEGVDTQYF
TGTGCCAGCAGCTTCCGGCAGGGGGAGGGTGTAGATACGCAGTATTTT
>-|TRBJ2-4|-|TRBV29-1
CSVDRDTGIQYF
TGCAGCGTGGACCGGGACACAGGCATTCAGTACTTC
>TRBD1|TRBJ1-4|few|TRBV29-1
CSVQGDHNEKLFF
TGCAGCGTCCAGGGGGACCATAATGAAAAACTGTTTTTT
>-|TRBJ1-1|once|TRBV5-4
CASSLAGILGTEAFF
TGTGCCAGCAGCTTGGCCGGGATCCTAGGAACTGAAGCTTTCTTT
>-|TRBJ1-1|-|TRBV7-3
CASSLNSLNTEAFF
TGTGCCAGCAGCTTAAACAGCCTGAACACTGAAGCTTTCTTT
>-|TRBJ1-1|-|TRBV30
CAWKGSMNTEAFF
TGTGCCTGGAAGGGCAGCATGAACACTGAAGCTTTCTTT
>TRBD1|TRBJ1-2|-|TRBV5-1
CASSLGQGSRYGYTF
TGCGCCAGCAGCTTGGGACAGGGGAGTCGCTATGGCTACACCTTC
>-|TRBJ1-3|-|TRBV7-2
CASSRGDSGNTIYF
TGTGCCAGCAGCCGGGGCGACTCTGGAAACACCATATATTTT
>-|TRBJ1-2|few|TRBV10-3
CAISEFPGGNYGYTF
TGTGCCATCAGTGAGTTCCCGGGCGGGAACTATGGCTACACCTTC
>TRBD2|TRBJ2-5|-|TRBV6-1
CASRFSGGEETQYF
TGTGCCAGCAGATTTAGCGGGGGGGAAGAGACCCAGTACTTC